This TCR beta chain emerged from a study of T cells in women clearing cervical HPV infection. The assay was immunoSEQ multiplex PCR, and TCRdb's table has in-frame clones only and misses some. This table holds approximately 16,000 clones. As regards this clone: The missing CDR3 end, 3 residues past where the read stops, is filled in from the germline J gene.

Germline V gene data show CDR1 as SGHKS and CDR2 as YYEKEE (reference sequence). This CDR3 comprises 13 residues. With V trimmed by 4 bases and J by 4 bases, 1 base remained unmatched. This chain links TRBV5-5 with TRBJ1-2; the match to TRBD1 covers 10 bases. This sequence was found in a woman aged 18 to 75 with a cervical HPV16 infection that either progressed to CIN3+ or cleared (not recorded which). The sequenced sample was blood buffy coat. The CDR3 sequence: CASSRTGGYGYTF. The covered CDR3 bases are TGTGCCAGCAGCCGGACAGGGGGCTATGGC.